A single sample is the source of the 18 T cell receptor beta chains below, sequenced in a study of cytomegalovirus exposure and HLA in healthy donors. The assay was immunoSEQ multiplex PCR, and TCRdb's table has in-frame clones only and misses some. The sample records approximately 190,000 clones, approximately 84% being singletons. Sequenced material: PBMCs. These receptors came from a man aged 18 to 30 in good health and CMV-seropositive.

The chain has TRBV10-3 and TRBJ1-2, with unresolved D. The CDR3 length is 14 residues. Germline CDR1 ENHRY, CDR2 SYGVKD. Trimming removed 6 bases at V and 3 bases at J, with 14 bases between. CDR3 sequence (DNA): TGTGCCATCAGGACGGAGCTCCTCTACTATGGCTACACCTTC. This sequence encodes CAIRTELLYYGYTF.

V usage is TRBV5-1 and J usage is TRBJ2-2; 13 bases are a match to TRBD2. Germline loops: CDR1 SGHRS, CDR2 YFSETQ. The trim removed 4 bases at V and 2 bases at J, leaving 2 bases unmatched. This CDR3 is 16 amino acids long. In DNA, the CDR3 is TGCGCCAGCAGCGCGGGACTAGCGGGAAACACCGGGGAGCTGTTTTTT. Amino acid sequence: CASSAGLAGNTGELFF.

DNA of the CDR3: TGTGCCACCGCCCGGGACAGGGGGCGGGGGCATGGCTACACCTTC. Protein: CATARDRGRGHGYTF. V gene TRBV6-5 combines with J gene TRBJ1-2, with 12 bases identical to TRBD1. Germline loops: CDR1 MNHEY, CDR2 SVGAGI. This CDR3 has 15 amino acids. V was pared by 10 bases and J by 6 bases, with 12 bases of the junction left unmatched.

The chain recombines TRBV4-2 with TRBJ2-3, with 11 bases fitting TRBD2. V dropped 1 base and J dropped 6; count of bases not matched to a gene: 3. Germline CDR1 and CDR2: LGHNA and YNFKEQ. The CDR3 length is 15 residues. The CDR3 sequence: CASSQVSSGRDTQYF. In DNA form, the CDR3 reads TGTGCCAGCAGCCAAGTCTCTAGCGGGAGGGATACGCAGTATTTT.

This chain connects TRBV5-6 to TRBJ2-5; perhaps TRBD1 as D (7 bases). The germline V gene has CDR1 SGHDT and CDR2 YYEEEE. This CDR3 spans 16 amino acids. V was trimmed by 2 bases and J by 5 bases, leaving 19 bases between them. CDR3 residues: CASSFFLSGGGETQYF. DNA of the CDR3: TGTGCCAGCAGCTTCTTTTTATCAGGGGGAGGCGAGACCCAGTACTTC. Based on the CDR3 plus reference TRBV5-6 and TRBJ2-5, the full variable domain is DAGVTQSPTHLIKTRGQQVTLRCSPKSGHDTVSWYQQALGQGPQFIFQYYEEEERQRGNFPDRFSGHQFPNYSSELNVNALLLGDSALYLCASSFFLSGGGETQYFGPGTRLLVL.

The V and J genes are TRBV2 and TRBJ2-7; 8 nucleotides agree with TRBD1. Per the germline V gene, CDR1 is SNHLY and CDR2 is FYNNEI. The CDR3 has 17 amino acids. V shed 3 bases, J shed 2 bases, and the junction held 12 bases outside the gene matches. CDR3 sequence: CASSDDPGGALTYEQYF. The CDR3 DNA is TGTGCCAGCAGTGACGACCCAGGGGGCGCATTGACCTACGAGCAGTACTTC.

The J gene is TRBJ2-3, the V gene TRBV10-3, with 9 bases fitting TRBD2. This CDR3 is 17 amino acids long. Trimming took 4 bases from V and 4 from J; bases not matched to a gene: 12. Germline-derived CDR1 and CDR2 are ENHRY and SYGVKD. This chain's CDR3 is CAISGGGGGRASDTQYF. DNA for the CDR3: TGTGCCATCAGTGGGGGGGGTGGCGGGAGGGCCTCAGATACGCAGTATTTT.

The chain joins TRBV29-1 to TRBJ2-3; the D gene is possibly TRBD1 (5 bases). V lost 1 base and J 6 bases, leaving 14 bases between the germline ends. CDR1 is SQVTM and CDR2 is ANQGSEA in the germline V gene. The CDR3 has 14 residues. In DNA, the CDR3 is TGCAGCGTTGAAGTTGGGGCAGGGTGGGATACGCAGTATTTT. Protein sequence: CSVEVGAGWDTQYF.

The gene calls are TRBV6-5 and TRBJ1-5; 7 bases match TRBD1. Germline CDR1 is MNHEY and CDR2 is SVGAGI. Losses at the gene ends were 9 bases for V and 0 bases for J; bases not matched to a gene: 8. CDR3 length equals 15 residues. The CDR3 sequence: CASRGNRGSNQPQHF. The CDR3 DNA is TGTGCCAGTCGAGGCAACAGGGGTAGCAATCAGCCCCAGCATTTT.

The chain carries TRBV9 and TRBJ2-1; no definite D call. CDR3 size: 11 residues. V shed 4 bases and J shed 8 bases, with 7 bases lying between them. CDR1 is SGDLS, CDR2 YYNGEE, per germline. The CDR3 region is CASSQSYEQFF. The CDR3 coding sequence is TGTGCCAGCAGCCAAAGCTATGAGCAGTTCTTC.

Turning to this clone: Other DNA variants within this sample encode the same CDR3. The genes are TRBV19 and TRBJ2-7, with TRBD1 matching over 7 bases. The germline V gene has CDR1 LNHDA and CDR2 SQIVND (reference sequence). The CDR3 extends over 13 amino acids. V was pared by 4 bases and J by 3 bases, with 3 bases of the junction left unmatched. The CDR3 DNA reads as TGTGCCAGTAGTACCCGACAGGGCTACGAGCAGTACTTC. Its translation is CASSTRQGYEQYF. The whole variable domain, remainder taken from reference TRBV19 and TRBJ2-7, is DGGITQSPKYLFRKEGQNVTLSCEQNLNHDAMYWYRQDPGQGLRLIYYSQIVNDFQKGDIAEGYSVSREKKESFPLTVTSAQKNPTAFYLCASSTRQGYEQYFGPGTRLTVT.

This chain joins TRBV6-5 and TRBJ2-7, with 7 bases that match TRBD1. Trimming cost V 4 bases and J 0 bases; bases outside gene matches: 6. Germline values: CDR1 MNHEY, CDR2 SVGAGI. There are 15 residues in the CDR3. The CDR3 here is CASSSGQTSSYEQYF. In DNA, the CDR3 is TGTGCCAGCAGTTCGGGACAGACAAGCTCCTACGAGCAGTACTTC.

The V call is TRBV4-2, the J call TRBJ2-5, with a weak D call TRBD1 (5 bases). CDR3 length: 15 residues. V lost 4 bases and J 3 bases, leaving 15 bases between the germline ends. From germline, CDR1 is LGHNA and CDR2 YNFKEQ. The CDR3: CASSPYQGTKETQYF. Here the CDR3 DNA reads TGTGCCAGCAGCCCATACCAGGGTACGAAAGAGACCCAGTACTTC.

About this clone: The sample holds other DNA sequences that translate to the same CDR3. The chain joins TRBV28 to TRBJ1-5; TRBD1 matches 8 bases. V was pared by 6 bases and J by 4 bases, with 8 bases of the junction left unmatched. The CDR3 spans 15 residues. Germline V gene data show CDR1 as MDHEN and CDR2 as SYDVKM. CDR3 amino acids: CASSSGTGGNQPQHF. Here the CDR3 DNA reads TGTGCCAGCAGCTCCGGGACAGGAGGAAATCAGCCCCAGCATTTT.

The V and J genes are TRBV4-3 and TRBJ2-7; a possible D gene is TRBD2 (7 bases). V was trimmed by 4 bases and J by 6 bases, leaving 16 bases between them. CDR1 and CDR2 from the germline V gene are LGHNA and YSLEER. This CDR3 spans 14 amino acids. CDR3 residues: CASSLRGAVGEQYF. Written as DNA, the CDR3 is TGCGCCAGCAGCCTACGGGGGGCCGTAGGCGAGCAGTACTTC.

The chain is built from TRBV6-4 and TRBJ2-1, with 7 bases lining up with TRBD1. After removal of 6 bases from V and 3 bases from J, the junction contained 2 bases not matched to a gene. Germline assignment: CDR1 MRHNA and CDR2 SNTAGT. The CDR3 covers 13 residues. Here the CDR3 reads CASSGQDYNEQFF. CDR3 bases: TGTGCCAGCAGCGGACAGGACTACAATGAGCAGTTCTTC.

The chain joins TRBV4-3 to TRBJ2-2; TRBD1 matches 8 bases. The CDR3 runs 16 residues. Germline CDR1 LGHNA, CDR2 YSLEER. J gave up 0 bases and V 3 bases, and 3 bases lay outside the gene matches. The CDR3 reads CASSHSQGANTGELFF. CDR3 DNA: TGCGCCAGCAGCCATTCACAGGGGGCGAACACCGGGGAGCTGTTTTTT.

This chain links TRBV10-3 with TRBJ2-5; D is possibly TRBD2 (5 bases). The CDR3 runs to 15 residues. CDR1 is ENHRY and CDR2 is SYGVKD in the germline V gene. V lost 4 bases and J 3 bases, leaving 15 bases between the germline ends. The DNA for the CDR3 is TGTGCCATCAGTGCTCGGGGAGAAAGGGAAGAGACCCAGTACTTC. Translated: CAISARGEREETQYF.